This TCR beta chain was found in a study of blood T cell repertoires in COVID-19. Study context: The United States, Italy and Spain were the sources of the acute and convalescent COVID-19 samples.

In Seattle, patients joined the study during active infection and were tracked longitudinally. Clones were read by immunoSEQ multiplex PCR, and TCRdb kept only the in-frame ones, dropping some. The sample has 200,000 to 250,000 clones; about 90% are singletons. Germline V gene lookup returns CDR1 LNHNV and CDR2 YYDKDF (reference sequence). This CDR3 has 14 amino acids. Deletions cut 0 bases from V and 8 bases from J, with 10 bases between. Sequences were obtained from peripheral blood. The chain uses TRBV15 and TRBJ2-2, with D hard to call. The receptor's source is a man aged 25 to 40 with COVID-19, enrolled during active disease. The CDR3 sequence is CATSRDRGVGELFF. In nucleotides, the CDR3 is TGTGCCACCAGCAGAGATCGAGGAGTGGGGGAGCTGTTTTTT.